Included here is one TCR beta chain sequence, with context. The data were obtained in a study of PD-1 blockade in classical Hodgkin lymphoma. Method: immunoSEQ multiplex PCR; TCRdb's copy keeps in-frame clones and lacks some. Of 3,500 to 4,500 clones in the sample, 71% were seen once. Each and every patient relapsed after autologous stem cell transplantation, and patients got differing brentuximab vedotin exposure. Trimming at V came to 2 bases and at J to 5 bases, leaving 3 bases not matched to a gene. Germline-derived CDR1 and CDR2 are KGHSH and LQKENI. The CDR3 length is 13 residues. This TCR was sampled from a human donor with classical Hodgkin lymphoma. The V and J genes are TRBV18 and TRBJ2-7; 7 bases are shared with TRBD2. The material sequenced was peripheral blood mononuclear cells (PBMCs), taken at baseline. The CDR3 region has the DNA TGTGCCAGCTCACCAAGGAGCGGGGACGAGCAGTACTTC. Translation: CASSPRSGDEQYF.